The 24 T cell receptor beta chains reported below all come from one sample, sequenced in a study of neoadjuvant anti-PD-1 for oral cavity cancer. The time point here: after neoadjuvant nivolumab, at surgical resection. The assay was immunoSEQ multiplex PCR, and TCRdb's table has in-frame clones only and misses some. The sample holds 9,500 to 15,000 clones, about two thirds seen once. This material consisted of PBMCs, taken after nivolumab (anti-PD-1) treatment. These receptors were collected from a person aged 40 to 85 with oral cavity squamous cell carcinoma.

The CDR3 sequence: CASSSYRDRVRVGQETQYF. In nucleotides, the CDR3 is TGCGCCAGCAGCTCGTACCGGGACAGGGTTCGGGTGGGCCAAGAGACCCAGTACTTC. V gene TRBV5-1 combines with J gene TRBJ2-5; TRBD1 aligns across 9 bases. The CDR3 runs to 19 residues. V was clipped by 3 bases and J by 1 base; unmatched bases: 16. Germline V gene data show CDR1 as SGHRS and CDR2 as YFSETQ.

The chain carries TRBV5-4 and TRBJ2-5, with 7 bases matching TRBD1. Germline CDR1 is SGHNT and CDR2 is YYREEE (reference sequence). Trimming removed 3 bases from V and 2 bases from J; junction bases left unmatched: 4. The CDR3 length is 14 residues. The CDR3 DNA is TGTGCCAGCAGCTCTAGACAGGGACAAGAGACCCAGTACTTC. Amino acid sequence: CASSSRQGQETQYF.

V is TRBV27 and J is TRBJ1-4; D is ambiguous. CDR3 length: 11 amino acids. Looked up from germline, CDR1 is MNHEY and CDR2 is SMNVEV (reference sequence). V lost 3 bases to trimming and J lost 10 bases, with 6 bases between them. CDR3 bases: TGTGCCAGCAGTTTTCCCGGAAAACTGTTTTTT. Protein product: CASSFPGKLFF.

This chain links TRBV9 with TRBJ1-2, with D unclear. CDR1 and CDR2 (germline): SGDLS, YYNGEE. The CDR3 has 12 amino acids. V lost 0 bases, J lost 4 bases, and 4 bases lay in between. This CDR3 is CASSVGGYGYTF. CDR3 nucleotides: TGTGCCAGCAGCGTAGGTGGCTATGGCTACACCTTC.

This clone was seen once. CDR3 amino acids: CASSLYSVGSGVSTDTQYF. Written as DNA, the CDR3 is TGTGCCAGCAGCCTGTATAGTGTCGGGAGCGGGGTTAGCACAGATACGCAGTATTTT. The rearrangement links TRBV7-3 to TRBJ2-3; 7 bases match TRBD2. Trimming removed 5 bases from V and 0 bases from J; junction bases left unmatched: 17. The CDR3 is made up of 19 amino acids. Germline values: CDR1 SGHTA, CDR2 FQGTGA.

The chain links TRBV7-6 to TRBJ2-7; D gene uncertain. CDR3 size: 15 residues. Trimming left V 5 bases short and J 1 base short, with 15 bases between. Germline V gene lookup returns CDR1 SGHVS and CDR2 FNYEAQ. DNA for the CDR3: TGTGCCAGCAGCCCCCGGTATCGTCGTTCCTACGAGCAGTACTTC. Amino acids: CASSPRYRRSYEQYF.

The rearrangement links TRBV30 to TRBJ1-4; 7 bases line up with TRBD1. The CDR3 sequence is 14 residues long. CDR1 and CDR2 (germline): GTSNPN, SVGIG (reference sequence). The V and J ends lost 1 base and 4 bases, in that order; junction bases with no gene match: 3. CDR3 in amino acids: CAWSGDSLNEKLFF. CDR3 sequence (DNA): TGTGCCTGGAGTGGGGACAGCCTTAATGAAAAACTGTTTTTT.

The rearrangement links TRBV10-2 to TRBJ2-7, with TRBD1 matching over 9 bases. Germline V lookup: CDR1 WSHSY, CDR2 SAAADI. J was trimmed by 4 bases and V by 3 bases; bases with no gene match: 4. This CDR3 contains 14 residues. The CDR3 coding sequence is TGCGCCAGCAGTGACAACAGGGGGCGGTACGAGCAGTACTTC. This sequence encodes CASSDNRGRYEQYF.

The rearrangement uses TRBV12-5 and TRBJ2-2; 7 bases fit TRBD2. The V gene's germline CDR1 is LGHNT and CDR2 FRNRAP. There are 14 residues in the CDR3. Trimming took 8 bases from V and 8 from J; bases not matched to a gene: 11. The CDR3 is CASRSGGNPGELFF. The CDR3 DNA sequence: TGTGCTAGTCGATCGGGGGGTAATCCGGGGGAGCTGTTTTTT.

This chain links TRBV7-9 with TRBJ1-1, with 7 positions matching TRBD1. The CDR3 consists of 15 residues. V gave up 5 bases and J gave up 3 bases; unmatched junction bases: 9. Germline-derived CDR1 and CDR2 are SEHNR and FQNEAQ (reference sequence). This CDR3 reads CASSPDRKWYTEAFF. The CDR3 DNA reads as TGTGCCAGCAGCCCGGACAGGAAATGGTACACTGAAGCTTTCTTT.

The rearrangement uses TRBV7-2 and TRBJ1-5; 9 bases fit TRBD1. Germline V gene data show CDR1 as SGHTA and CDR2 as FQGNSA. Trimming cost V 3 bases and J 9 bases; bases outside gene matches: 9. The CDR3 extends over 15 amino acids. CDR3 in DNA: TGTGCCAGCAGCTTTTTCGCGGACAGGGGAGTGCCCCAGCATTTT. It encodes CASSFFADRGVPQHF.

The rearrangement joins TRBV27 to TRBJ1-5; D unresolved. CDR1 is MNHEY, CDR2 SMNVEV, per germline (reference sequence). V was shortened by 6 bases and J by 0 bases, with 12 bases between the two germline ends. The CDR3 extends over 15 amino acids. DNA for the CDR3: TGTGCCAGCAGCCGCCTTTACCCTAGCAATCAGCCCCAGCATTTT. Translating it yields CASSRLYPSNQPQHF.

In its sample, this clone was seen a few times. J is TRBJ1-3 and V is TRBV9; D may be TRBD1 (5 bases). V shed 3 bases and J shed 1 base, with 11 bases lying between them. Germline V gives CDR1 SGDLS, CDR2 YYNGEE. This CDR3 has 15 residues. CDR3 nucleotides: TGTGCCAGCAGCGCCGGTGGGGGGTCTGGAAACACCATATATTTT. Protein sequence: CASSAGGGSGNTIYF. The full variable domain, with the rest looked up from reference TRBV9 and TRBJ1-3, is DSGVTQTPKHLITATGQRVTLRCSPRSGDLSVYWYQQSLDQGLQFLIQYYNGEERAKGNILERFSAQQFPDLHSELNLSSLELGDSALYFCASSAGGGSGNTIYFGEGSWLTVV.

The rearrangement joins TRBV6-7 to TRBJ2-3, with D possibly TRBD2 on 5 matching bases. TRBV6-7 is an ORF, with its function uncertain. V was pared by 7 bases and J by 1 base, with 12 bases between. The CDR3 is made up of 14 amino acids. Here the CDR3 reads CASKRVRGTDTQYF. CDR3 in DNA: TGTGCCAGCAAGAGGGTTCGTGGCACAGATACGCAGTATTTT.

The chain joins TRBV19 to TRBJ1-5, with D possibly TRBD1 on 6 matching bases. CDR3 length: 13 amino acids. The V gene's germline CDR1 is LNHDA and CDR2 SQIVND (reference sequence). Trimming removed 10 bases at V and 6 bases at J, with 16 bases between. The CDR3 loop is CATSGQRIQPQHF. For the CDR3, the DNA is TGTGCCACCTCAGGACAGCGAATTCAGCCCCAGCATTTT.

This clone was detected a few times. CDR3 in DNA: TGTGCCAGCAGTGAAGCCCGACGAGGTGGCTACACCTTC. It is translated as CASSEARRGGYTF. The chain employs TRBV6-1 and TRBJ1-2; no firm D call. This CDR3 comprises 13 residues. Germline CDR1 and CDR2: MNHNS and SASEGT. Trimming took off 0 bases at V and 7 bases at J, with 9 bases between the two ends.

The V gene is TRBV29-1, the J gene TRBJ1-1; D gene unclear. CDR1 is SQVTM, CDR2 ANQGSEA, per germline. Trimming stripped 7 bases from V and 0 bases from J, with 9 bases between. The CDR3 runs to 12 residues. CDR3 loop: CSASNMNTEAFF. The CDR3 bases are TGCAGCGCAAGTAACATGAACACTGAAGCTTTCTTT.

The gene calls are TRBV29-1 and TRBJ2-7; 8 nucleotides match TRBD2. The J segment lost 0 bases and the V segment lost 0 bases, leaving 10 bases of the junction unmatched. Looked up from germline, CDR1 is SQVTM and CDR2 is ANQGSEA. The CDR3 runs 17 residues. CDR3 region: CSVEEGVGREASYEQYF. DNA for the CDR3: TGCAGCGTTGAAGAGGGCGTGGGGCGGGAGGCCTCCTACGAGCAGTACTTC.

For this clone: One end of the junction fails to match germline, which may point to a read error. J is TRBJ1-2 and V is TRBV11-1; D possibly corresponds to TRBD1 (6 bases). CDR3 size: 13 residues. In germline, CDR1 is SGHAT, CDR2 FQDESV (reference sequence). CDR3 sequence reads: CASIFSGAGVLNF. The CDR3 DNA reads TGTGCCAGCATCTTCAGCGGGGCAGGGGTCTTGAACTTC.

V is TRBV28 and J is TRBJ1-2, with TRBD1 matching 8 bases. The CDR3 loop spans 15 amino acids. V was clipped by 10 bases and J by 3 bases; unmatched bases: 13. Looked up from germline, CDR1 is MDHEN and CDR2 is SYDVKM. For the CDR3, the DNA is TGTGCCACCAACGATCCATACAGGGGGGACTATGGCTACACCTTC. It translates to CATNDPYRGDYGYTF.

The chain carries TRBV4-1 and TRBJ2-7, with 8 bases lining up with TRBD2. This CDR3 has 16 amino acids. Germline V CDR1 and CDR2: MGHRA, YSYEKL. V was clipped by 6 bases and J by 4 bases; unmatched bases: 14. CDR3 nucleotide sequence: TGCGCCAGCAGTCAAACTGTAGCGGGAAAAGGTTACGAGCAGTACTTC. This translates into CASSQTVAGKGYEQYF.

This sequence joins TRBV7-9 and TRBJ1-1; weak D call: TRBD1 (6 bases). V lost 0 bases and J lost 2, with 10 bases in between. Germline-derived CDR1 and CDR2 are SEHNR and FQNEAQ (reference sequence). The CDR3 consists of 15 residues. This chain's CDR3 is CASSLAQGPNTEAFF. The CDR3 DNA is TGTGCCAGCAGCTTAGCGCAGGGGCCCAACACTGAAGCTTTCTTT.

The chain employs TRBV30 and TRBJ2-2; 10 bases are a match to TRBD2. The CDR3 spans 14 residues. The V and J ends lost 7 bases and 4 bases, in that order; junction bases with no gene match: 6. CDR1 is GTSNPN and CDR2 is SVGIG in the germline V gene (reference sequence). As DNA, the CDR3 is TGTGCCTCCACTAGCGGGGAAATCACCGGGGAGCTGTTTTTT. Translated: CASTSGEITGELFF. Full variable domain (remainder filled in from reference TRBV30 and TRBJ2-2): SQTIHQWPATLVQPVGSPLSLECTVEGTSNPNLYWYRQAAGRGLQLLFYSVGIGQISSEVPQNLSASRPQDRQFILSSKKLLLSDSGFYLCASTSGEITGELFFGEGSRLTVL.

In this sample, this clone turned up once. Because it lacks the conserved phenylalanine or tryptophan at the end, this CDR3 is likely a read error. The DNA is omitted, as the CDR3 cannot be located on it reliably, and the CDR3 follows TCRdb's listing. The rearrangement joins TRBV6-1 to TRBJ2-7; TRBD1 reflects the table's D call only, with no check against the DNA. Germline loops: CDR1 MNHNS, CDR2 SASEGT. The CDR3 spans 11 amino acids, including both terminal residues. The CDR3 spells CASRGRDRFFS.